These T cell receptor beta chains were read from a single sample in a study of Ad26.COV2.S vaccination and SARS-CoV-2 variants. Method: immunoSEQ multiplex PCR; TCRdb's copy keeps in-frame clones and lacks some. The table records more than 350,000 clones, 80% to 95% of them present only once. The sequencing used peripheral blood, collected in a trial of Ad26.COV2.S vaccine versus placebo. The receptors shown here come from a person aged 18-65 years who received the Ad26.COV2.S COVID-19 vaccine or a placebo. Both conserved end residues are trimmed from each CDR3.

V gene,J gene,CDR3 protein
TRBV28,TRBJ2-3,ASSSRSSGRAADTQY
TRBV5-4,TRBJ1-4,ASSLRTGGGEKLF
TRBV11-2,TRBJ2-3,ASSFHRVADTQY
TRBV7-2,TRBJ2-1,ASSLEGGFSYNEQF
TRBV7-2,TRBJ2-7,ASSLLTGFRYEQY
TRBV28,TRBJ1-1,ASRSAGVRTEAF
TRBV29-1,TRBJ2-7,SVGDTRLYEQY
TRBV29-1,TRBJ2-5,SVSRLATYQETQY
TRBV19,TRBJ1-2,ASSTDRNSWSYT
TRBV6-2/TRBV6-3,TRBJ1-1,ASSRDTEAF
TRBV5-6,TRBJ2-7,ASSSLRTSGGYEQY
TRBV7-9,TRBJ1-2,ASSPPGQSNYGYT
TRBV4-1,TRBJ2-3,ASSQDPGGTSTDTQY
TRBV30,TRBJ1-6,AWSAGTGVSPLH
TRBV6-5,TRBJ2-7,ASSYMAGDRGDEQY
TRBV6-1,TRBJ1-2,ASSERDNYGYT
TRBV30,TRBJ1-2,AWSDREWDGYT
TRBV28,TRBJ2-1,ASSRTGNNEQF
TRBV14,TRBJ1-3,ASSDLLSSGNTIY
TRBV12-3/TRBV12-4,TRBJ2-1,ASSLGGNEQF
TRBV10-3,TRBJ2-7,ATGTGSSYEQY
TRBV11-2,TRBJ2-5,ASSLDRTEPVETQY
TRBV7-6,TRBJ2-1,ASSLGPHNEQF
TRBV27,TRBJ1-2,ASSLFAIGQNNYGYT
TRBV24-1,TRBJ1-5,ATSDRGGPQH
TRBV5-4,TRBJ1-1,ASSRDRDTEAF
TRBV19,TRBJ1-4,ASSGQGTNEKLF
TRBV2,TRBJ1-3,ASKYGRDSGNTIY
TRBV11-3,TRBJ2-7,ASSSSGQSYEQY
TRBV6-5,TRBJ1-2,ASSYSLGQNYGYT
TRBV2,TRBJ1-5,ASAGTVSNQPQH
TRBV27,TRBJ2-7,ASRRFLGQGGEEQY
TRBV19,TRBJ2-7,ATQFRYEQY
TRBV11-2,TRBJ2-7,ASSWGRGAYEQY
TRBV27,TRBJ2-7,ASSSSGSFYEQY